The rows below give T cell receptor beta chains drawn from one sample of a study of T cells after yellow fever vaccination. From the 5' RACE reads, TCRdb called clonotypes with MiXCR, one entry per CDR3 protein. The repertoire holds about 320,000 distinct CDR3 sequences, with roughly 10% as singletons. The source was CD4+ T cells sorted from PBMCs, collected 45 days after the yellow fever booster vaccination. These receptors all stem from a man younger than 30 who received the YFV17D yellow fever vaccine. CDR3s include the opening cysteine and the closing phenylalanine or tryptophan. D genes are given only for firm matches. Clone sizes are given selectively: once, few, many, or a class where the clone is expanded.

V gene	clone size	D gene	J gene	CDR3 protein	CDR3 DNA
TRBV20-1	few	.	TRBJ1-4	CSARDPGTGNEKLFF	TGCAGTGCTAGAGATCCAGGAACAGGCAATGAAAAACTGTTTTTT
TRBV2	few	TRBD2	TRBJ2-5	CASRTTSGGAGTQYF	TGTGCCAGCCGAACAACTAGCGGGGGCGCCGGGACCCAGTACTTC
TRBV7-7	.	.	TRBJ2-5	CASSLYFTQGETQYF	TGTGCTAGCAGCTTATATTTCACCCAGGGAGAGACCCAGTACTTC
TRBV20-1	few	.	TRBJ2-3	CSAEALPRDIMSTDTQYF	TGCAGTGCCGAGGCTCTTCCGCGGGACATCATGTCAACAGATACGCAGTATTTT
TRBV15	many	.	TRBJ2-3	CATSGGTASDTQYF	TGTGCCACCAGCGGCGGGACCGCCTCAGATACGCAGTATTTT
TRBV29-1	.	.	TRBJ1-2	CSVGVTAHYGYTF	TGCAGCGTTGGGGTGACAGCCCACTATGGCTACACCTTC
TRBV27	.	.	TRBJ1-5	CASSINRVRQPQHF	TGTGCCAGCAGTATTAACAGGGTCCGTCAGCCCCAGCATTTT
TRBV12-5	few	TRBD2	TRBJ2-5	CASGSSGQETQYF	TGTGCTAGTGGATCTAGCGGCCAAGAGACCCAGTACTTC
TRBV10-3	many	.	TRBJ2-7	CAISDTKGRIEQYF	TGTGCCATCAGTGACACTAAGGGACGGATCGAGCAGTACTTC
TRBV4-1	.	.	TRBJ1-2	CASSHSQGAYGYTF	TGCGCCAGCAGCCATAGCCAGGGTGCCTATGGCTACACCTTC
TRBV4-2	many	.	TRBJ2-6	CASSQEGVYSGANVLTF	TGTGCCAGCAGCCAAGAGGGTGTCTACTCTGGGGCCAACGTCCTGACTTTC
TRBV10-2	many	.	TRBJ1-6	CASKMTDRNSPLHF	TGCGCCAGCAAGATGACGGATAGGAATTCACCCCTCCACTTT
TRBV2	few	.	TRBJ1-2	CASTGGAEGYTF	TGTGCCAGCACCGGGGGAGCGGAAGGCTACACCTTC
TRBV11-2	many	.	TRBJ2-1	CASTGAGRSSYNEQFF	TGTGCCAGCACGGGGGCAGGGCGCAGCTCCTACAATGAGCAGTTCTTC